This T cell receptor beta chain was observed in a study of cytomegalovirus exposure and HLA in healthy donors. Study conclusions and caveats: 87-base-pair reads could not separate some V segments, including TRBV6-2 and TRBV6-3. HLA allele associations emerged for roughly 17,000 TCR beta sequences in a later analysis, at 0.05 false discovery rate.

As regards this clone: What it binds is unknown.

Primers for the PCR totalled 60 Vbeta and 13 Jbeta. Authors' analysis steps: Some 11 million of the approximately 80 million unique TCR beta chains counted in a later analysis were shared. Libraries were prepared by immunoSEQ multiplex PCR; TCRdb keeps only in-frame clonotypes and omits some of them. That table is the source of V, J and clone size, and D and trimming were worked out from the DNA. The sample consists of about 140,000 clones, roughly three quarters of them appearing once. Germline CDR1 SGHRS, CDR2 YFSETQ. The ends lost 4 bases at V and 5 bases at J; junction bases unmatched: 7. The CDR3 is made up of 14 amino acids.

This sequence was found in a man aged 18 to 30 in good health and CMV-seronegative. This chain links TRBV5-1 with TRBJ1-1; 8 bases agree with TRBD1. Sequenced sample: PBMCs. Written as DNA, the CDR3 is TGCGCCAGCAGCCAACGGACAGGGAAGACTGAAGCTTTCTTT. It is translated as CASSQRTGKTEAFF.